The 27 T cell receptor beta chains listed next were all sequenced from one sample in a study of T cell repertoires in cytomegalovirus infection. TCRdb reprocessed the reads with MiXCR, giving one entry per CDR3 protein. The top ten hold about an eighth of the sample, which has approximately 990,000 distinct CDR3 sequences, approximately 32% seen once. Antigens of these TCRs are unknown. Specimen: cultured CD8+ T cells from PBMCs, collected from culture after CMV antigen stimulation. Source of these receptors: a human donor in good health (CMV status not recorded). Some clones in this sample may be carry-over from other donors' samples.

This clonotype has more than one count but fewer than ten. The genes are TRBV20-1 and TRBJ1-1, with 8 bases aligning to TRBD1. Germline assignment: CDR1 DFQATT and CDR2 SNEGSKA (reference sequence). Trimming took 4 bases from V and 6 from J; bases not matched to a gene: 16. This CDR3 contains 16 residues. This CDR3 is CSATVPYRGKIAEAFF. As DNA, the CDR3 is TGCAGTGCTACCGTACCTTACAGGGGGAAGATAGCTGAAGCTTTCTTT.

This clonotype has only a few counts. The chain uses TRBV19 and TRBJ2-4, with D uncertain. This CDR3 has 16 amino acids. Looked up from germline, CDR1 is LNHDA and CDR2 is SQIVND (reference sequence). Trimming shortened V by 3 bases and J by 2 bases, and 14 bases separated the two germline ends. The CDR3 loop is CASSMKDASPKNIQYF. Written as DNA, the CDR3 is TGTGCCAGTAGTATGAAGGACGCTTCCCCCAAAAACATTCAGTACTTC.

The chain uses TRBV10-3 and TRBJ2-2, with D perhaps matching TRBD1 (5 bases). Looked up from germline, CDR1 is ENHRY and CDR2 is SYGVKD. This CDR3 is 12 amino acids long. Trimming pared 8 bases from V and 7 bases from J, leaving 11 bases between. The CDR3 spells CAILGPGGELFF. Here the CDR3 DNA reads TGTGCCATCCTGGGGCCTGGCGGGGAGCTGTTTTTT.

The J gene is TRBJ2-2, the V gene TRBV7-9; D is unclear. The V end lost 5 bases, the J end lost 2 bases, and 12 bases lay between the germline ends. This CDR3 region has 15 residues. Germline-derived CDR1 and CDR2 are SEHNR and FQNEAQ (reference sequence). CDR3 DNA: TGTGCCAGCAGCCCTCAGTGGCCAAACACCGGGGAGCTGTTTTTT. This encodes CASSPQWPNTGELFF.

The chain employs TRBV12-3 or TRBV12-4 and TRBJ2-3; 7 bases match TRBD2. J gave up 2 bases and V 5 bases, and 13 bases lay outside the gene matches. The CDR3 is 17 amino acids. CDR3 in DNA: TGTGCCAGCAGTGCCCGGACTGGCGGGGGTCACACAGATACGCAGTATTTT. It yields the protein CASSARTGGGHTDTQYF.

This rearrangement joins TRBV25-1 to TRBJ1-6, with 10 bases fitting TRBD1. Trimming at V came to 7 bases and at J to 10 bases, leaving 16 bases not matched to a gene. CDR1 and CDR2 (germline): MGHDK, SYGVNS. The CDR3 contains 17 residues. The CDR3 DNA follows: TGTGCCAGCAATCCTCCTGAGTCGGGACAGGGGCAATCACCCCTCCACTTT. Translating it yields CASNPPESGQGQSPLHF. Full variable domain (rest looked up from reference TRBV25-1 and TRBJ1-6): EADIYQTPRYLVIGTGKKITLECSQTMGHDKMYWYQQDPGMELHLIHYSYGVNSTEKGDLSSESTVSRIRTEHFPLTLESARPSHTSQYLCASNPPESGQGQSPLHFGNGTRLTVT.

In its sample, this clonotype was seen a few times. The rearrangement links TRBV27 to TRBJ2-1; 9 bases map to TRBD2. CDR1 is MNHEY and CDR2 is SMNVEV in the germline V gene (reference sequence). The V segment lost 8 bases and the J segment 4 bases; nucleotides outside the gene matches: 9. The CDR3 runs 15 residues. For the CDR3, the DNA is TGTGCCAGCCGCCTGGGGGCGGGGGGGTACAATGAGCAGTTCTTC. Protein product: CASRLGAGGYNEQFF.

This clonotype occurred a few times. This chain links TRBV11-1 with TRBJ2-3; 7 bases are a match to TRBD1. J lost 2 bases, V lost 1 base, and 12 bases had no gene match. Germline loops: CDR1 SGHAT, CDR2 FQDESV (reference sequence). CDR3 size: 18 residues. The CDR3 DNA reads TGTGCCAGCAGCTTAGGATGGGGTACGACAGGGATCACAGATACGCAGTATTTT. It translates to CASSLGWGTTGITDTQYF.

This clonotype came up a few times. V usage is TRBV7-2 and J usage is TRBJ2-4, with D hard to call. The germline V gene has CDR1 SGHTA and CDR2 FQGNSA. V was trimmed by 2 bases and J by 8 bases, leaving 10 bases between them. The CDR3 has 13 amino acids. This CDR3 reads CASSLNRVYIQYF. In DNA, the CDR3 is TGTGCCAGCAGCTTAAATAGGGTTTACATTCAGTACTTC.

CDR3 sequence: CASSDYGRSNTGELFF. The CDR3 region has the DNA TGTGCCAGCAGTGATTACGGGAGGTCGAACACCGGGGAGCTGTTTTTT. The chain combines TRBV2 with TRBJ2-2; 7 bases are a match to TRBD2. Germline lookup yields CDR1 SNHLY and CDR2 FYNNEI. Germline trimming cut 3 bases from V and 0 bases from J; bases unmatched to any gene: 4. CDR3 length: 16 residues.

In its sample, this clonotype was seen many times. The chain is built from TRBV7-6 and TRBJ2-7; D is ambiguous. CDR1 and CDR2 from the germline V gene are SGHVS and FNYEAQ. The ends were cut back, 4 bases at V and 7 bases at J, with 14 bases in the middle. This CDR3 spans 13 amino acids. The CDR3 region has the DNA TGTGCCAGCAGCTCTATATTGGGTTTGGAGCAGTACTTC. This encodes CASSSILGLEQYF.

The chain uses TRBV6-2 or TRBV6-3 and TRBJ2-1; 9 nucleotides match TRBD2. V was clipped by 5 bases and J by 3 bases; unmatched bases: 8. From germline, CDR1 is MNHEY and CDR2 SVGEGT. This CDR3 has 16 amino acids. CDR3 region: CASSIFGGGVYNEQFF. As DNA, the CDR3 is TGTGCCAGCAGTATCTTTGGCGGGGGGGTCTACAATGAGCAGTTCTTC.

Points on this clonotype: This may stem from a read error, because a much larger clone lies one nucleotide away. This sequence joins TRBV7-9 and TRBJ1-1; 7 nucleotides align to TRBD1. The CDR3 spans 16 residues. The germline CDR1 and CDR2 sequences are SEHNR and FQNEAQ (reference sequence). The CDR3 nucleotides are TGTGCCGGCAGCTTAACTTACAGGGGAAGTAACACTGAAGCTTTCTTT. Translation gives CAGSLTYRGSNTEAFF.

This clonotype was seen repeatedly, ten times or more. The chain links TRBV7-8 to TRBJ2-2; D gene uncertain. V lost 5 bases and J lost 1, with 17 bases in between. Germline loops: CDR1 SGHVS, CDR2 FQNEAQ. The CDR3 is made up of 17 amino acids. The CDR3, as DNA: TGTGCCAGCAGCCCCAGGACCCTATCTCAGAACACCGGGGAGCTGTTTTTT. Encoded protein: CASSPRTLSQNTGELFF.

The chain is built from TRBV23-1 and TRBJ2-5, with 9 bases aligning to TRBD1. TRBV23-1 is classed as an ORF, of uncertain function. V was clipped by 3 bases and J by 1 base; unmatched bases: 9. The CDR3 loop spans 17 amino acids. The CDR3 nucleotides are TGCGCCAGCAGTCATGATCCCGGGACAGGGAGCCAAGAGACCCAGTACTTC. This codes for CASSHDPGTGSQETQYF.

This clonotype was observed a handful of times. CDR3 sequence (DNA): TGCGCCAGCAGCCAAGATAACCAAGAGGGATACTACGAGCAGTACTTC. Translated: CASSQDNQEGYYEQYF. The chain is built from TRBV4-1 and TRBJ2-7, with TRBD2 as a possible D gene (5 bases). The CDR3 has 16 amino acids. From germline, CDR1 is MGHRA and CDR2 YSYEKL. The V end was cut by 0 bases, the J end by 3 bases, with 15 bases between.

This sequence joins TRBV27 and TRBJ2-1; D remains unclear. V lost 5 bases to trimming and J lost 4 bases, with 12 bases between them. The CDR3 loop spans 14 amino acids. Germline V lookup: CDR1 MNHEY, CDR2 SMNVEV (reference sequence). The chain's CDR3 is CASSRINGYNEQFF. CDR3 nucleotides: TGTGCCAGCAGTAGGATTAACGGGTACAATGAGCAGTTCTTC.

This clonotype came up a few times. The chain links TRBV12-3 or TRBV12-4 to TRBJ2-5; tentative D call: TRBD2 (6 bases). This CDR3 region has 15 residues. V was cut by 4 bases and J by 5 bases, with 17 bases left in between. The CDR3 nucleotides read TGTGCCAGCAGTTCCCGGGGGAGCGATGGCGAGACCCAGTACTTC. Translating it yields CASSSRGSDGETQYF.

The CDR3 protein is CASSSRLAGPQETQYF. The CDR3 coding sequence is TGTGCCAGCAGCTCGAGACTAGCGGGTCCCCAAGAGACCCAGTACTTC. The rearrangement uses TRBV6-6 and TRBJ2-5; 10 positions match TRBD2. The CDR3 is made up of 16 amino acids. With 6 bases clipped from V and 1 base from J, the junction kept 8 bases outside the gene matches. In germline, CDR1 is MNHNY, CDR2 SVGAGI (reference sequence).

This clonotype was detected many times. This sequence joins TRBV7-8 and TRBJ2-1, with 9 bases lining up with TRBD2. The germline CDR1 and CDR2 sequences are SGHVS and FQNEAQ. This CDR3 has 18 residues. Trimming took 2 bases from V and 5 from J; bases not matched to a gene: 13. CDR3 sequence: CASSLINLMAGGDNEQFF. DNA for the CDR3: TGTGCCAGCAGCTTAATAAACCTTATGGCGGGGGGGGACAATGAGCAGTTCTTC.

This clonotype came up a few times. The gene calls are TRBV6-2 or TRBV6-3 and TRBJ2-1, with a possible D match to TRBD1 (6 bases). Trimming stripped 4 bases from V and 7 bases from J, with 23 bases between. This CDR3 spans 17 amino acids. Germline CDR1 is MNHEY and CDR2 is SVGEGT. CDR3 sequence: CASSFTKGTRGGNEQFF. CDR3 nucleotides: TGTGCCAGCAGTTTCACTAAGGGGACAAGGGGTGGAAATGAGCAGTTCTTC.

The gene calls are TRBV5-8 and TRBJ2-3; 7 bases map to TRBD2. The CDR3 sequence is 14 residues long. Germline CDR1 is SGHTS and CDR2 is YDEGEE. The trim removed 7 bases at V and 1 base at J, leaving 6 bases unmatched. The DNA of the CDR3 is TGTGCCAGCGGTGGGGAGGGAGGCACAGATACGCAGTATTTT. The encoded protein is CASGGEGGTDTQYF.

In this sample, this clonotype turned up many times. V usage is TRBV12-3 or TRBV12-4 and J usage is TRBJ1-5; D is perhaps TRBD1 (5 bases). This CDR3 spans 14 amino acids. V lost 5 bases and J lost 5, with 13 bases in between. The CDR3 DNA is TGTGCCAGCAGTACCGGGGACGTATATCAGCCCCAGCATTTT. This encodes CASSTGDVYQPQHF.

This clonotype was counted a few times. The V and J genes are TRBV5-6 and TRBJ2-3; the match to TRBD2 covers 8 bases. V was clipped by 0 bases and J by 5 bases; unmatched bases: 5. CDR1 and CDR2 from the germline V gene are SGHDT and YYEEEE. The CDR3 runs 15 residues. The CDR3 loop reads CASSLAWLAGDTQYF. The CDR3 DNA reads TGTGCCAGCAGCTTGGCTTGGCTAGCGGGAGATACGCAGTATTTT.

This clonotype was observed a few times. The chain carries TRBV28 and TRBJ2-3; TRBD2 matches at 9 bases. There are 17 residues in the CDR3. The V gene's germline CDR1 is MDHEN and CDR2 SYDVKM. V gave up 2 bases and J gave up 5 bases; unmatched junction bases: 11. The DNA for the CDR3 is TGTGCCAGCAGTTTAAATGTAGCGGGGGCCCCAGGAGATACGCAGTATTTT. Its translation: CASSLNVAGAPGDTQYF.

This chain links TRBV19 with TRBJ2-5, with 9 bases matching TRBD2. The J segment lost 5 bases and the V segment lost 7 bases, leaving 5 bases of the junction unmatched. The CDR3 contains 13 residues. The germline V gene encodes CDR1 LNHDA and CDR2 SQIVND (reference sequence). CDR3 loop: CASMNSGGETQYF. DNA for the CDR3: TGTGCCAGTATGAATAGCGGGGGTGAGACCCAGTACTTC.

V usage is TRBV4-3 and J usage is TRBJ2-6; no clear D gene. V was shortened by 1 base and J by 4 bases, with 5 bases between the two germline ends. CDR1 and CDR2 from the germline V gene are LGHNA and YSLEER. The CDR3 is made up of 14 amino acids. This chain's CDR3 is CASSQVTGANVLTF. CDR3 bases: TGCGCCAGCAGCCAAGTAACCGGGGCCAACGTCCTGACTTTC.